Listed below are T cell receptor beta chains from one sample, sequenced in a study of blood T cell repertoires in COVID-19. The table came from immunoSEQ multiplex PCR; TCRdb's copy has only in-frame clones and leaves some out. The repertoire holds fewer than 250,000 clones, 70% to 90% seen once, with 0.72% in the top ten. The sample consisted of peripheral blood. The receptors originated from a man aged 40-50 years with acute or convalescent COVID-19. Each CDR3 is given with its conserved first and last residue. The order of the fields is J gene, clone size, D gene, V gene, CDR3 protein, CDR3 DNA. D genes are given only for firm matches. Where a row states a size, it is once, few, many or the class of an expanded clone; other rows omit it.

TRBJ2-5,NA,NA,TRBV13,CASLPAGRETQYF,TGTGCCAGCCTCCCGGCAGGGCGAGAGACCCAGTACTTC
TRBJ1-1,once,NA,TRBV28,CASSFQGSMNTEAFF,TGTGCCAGCAGTTTCCAGGGATCCATGAACACTGAAGCTTTCTTT
TRBJ1-5,NA,NA,TRBV27,CASSRGLSNQPQHF,TGTGCCAGCAGCAGGGGTCTGAGCAATCAGCCCCAGCATTTT
TRBJ2-7,NA,NA,TRBV7-8,CASSLQLAGALAYEQYF,TGTGCCAGCAGCTTACAACTGGCTGGGGCCCTAGCCTACGAGCAGTACTTC
TRBJ1-2,NA,NA,TRBV7-9,CASSLNVAGIFRNYGYTF,TGTGCCAGCAGCTTGAATGTGGCAGGGATTTTTCGGAACTATGGCTACACCTTC
TRBJ2-1,NA,NA,TRBV5-5,CASSADNDNEQFF,TGTGCCAGCAGCGCGGACAACGACAATGAGCAGTTCTTC
TRBJ2-3,NA,NA,TRBV2,CASIEESTDTQYF,TGTGCCAGCATCGAGGAGAGCACAGATACGCAGTATTTT
TRBJ2-7,NA,TRBD1,TRBV11-3,CASSLGTGREQYF,TGTGCCAGCAGCCTGGGGACAGGGCGCGAGCAGTACTTC
TRBJ2-1,NA,TRBD2,TRBV7-6,CASSLSPPGLALNEQFF,TGTGCCAGCAGCTTGAGCCCTCCGGGACTAGCTCTAAATGAGCAGTTCTTC
TRBJ2-3,NA,NA,TRBV7-3,CASSLQGTDTQYF,TGTGCCAGCAGCTTACAGGGCACAGATACGCAGTATTTT
TRBJ1-1,few,NA,TRBV28,CASSLGQNTEAFF,TGTGCCAGCAGTTTGGGACAGAACACTGAAGCTTTCTTT
TRBJ1-6,NA,NA,TRBV6-6,CASRDSIIYNSPLHF,TGTGCCAGCCGGGATTCGATTATTTATAATTCACCCCTCCACTTT
TRBJ2-7,NA,NA,TRBV6-5,CASTPDGGAGEQYF,TGTGCCAGCACCCCAGATGGGGGGGCTGGCGAGCAGTACTTC
TRBJ2-2,NA,NA,TRBV27,CASSHQGPGELFF,TGTGCCAGCAGCCATCAGGGCCCCGGGGAGCTGTTTTTT
TRBJ1-1,NA,TRBD1,TRBV28,CASSYPGQGGSEAFF,TGTGCCAGCAGTTACCCGGGACAGGGGGGGTCTGAAGCTTTCTTT
TRBJ2-7,few,NA,TRBV6-5,CASKIGGGEQYF,TGTGCCAGCAAAATCGGGGGTGGCGAGCAGTACTTC
TRBJ2-7,NA,TRBD2,TRBV15,CATSPGTSGLSSYEQYF,TGTGCCACCAGCCCTGGGACTAGCGGGCTAAGCTCCTACGAGCAGTACTTC
TRBJ2-1,NA,NA,TRBV28,CASSSLGEQFF,TGTGCCAGCAGTTCCCTCGGGGAGCAGTTCTTC
TRBJ2-3,NA,NA,TRBV11-2,CASSQRGGVSRGDTQYF,TGTGCCAGCAGCCAAAGGGGTGGGGTCTCCCGGGGGGATACGCAGTATTTT
TRBJ2-3,NA,TRBD2,TRBV9,CASSGLSGGADTQYF,TGTGCCAGCAGCGGGCTTAGCGGGGGGGCAGATACGCAGTATTTT
TRBJ1-3,few,NA,TRBV7-3,CASSLMQGGTGNTIYF,TGTGCCAGCAGCTTAATGCAAGGGGGAACTGGAAACACCATATATTTT
TRBJ2-7,NA,NA,TRBV6-5,CASRGAYDEQYF,TGTGCCAGCCGGGGGGCCTACGACGAGCAGTACTTC
TRBJ1-4,NA,TRBD1,TRBV28,CASRPFNRGGLETNEKLFF,TGTGCCAGCAGGCCGTTTAACAGGGGCGGCTTGGAAACTAATGAAAAACTGTTTTTT
TRBJ1-1,NA,NA,TRBV6-5,CASRSGFATEAFF,TGTGCCAGCAGATCGGGGTTCGCCACTGAAGCTTTCTTT
TRBJ1-2,NA,NA,TRBV28,CASSKPGVLSYGYTF,TGTGCCAGCAGCAAACCAGGGGTCCTATCCTATGGCTACACCTTC
TRBJ2-5,once,NA,TRBV24-1,CATSDSAGVGRTQYF,TGTGCCACCAGTGATTCGGCAGGGGTAGGAAGGACCCAGTACTTC
TRBJ2-7,NA,NA,TRBV6-5,CASSYSKGVGYEQYF,TGTGCCAGCAGTTACTCGAAAGGGGTAGGCTACGAGCAGTACTTC
TRBJ1-1,NA,NA,TRBV12-3/TRBV12-4,CASTKITEAFF,TGTGCCAGCACCAAAATCACTGAAGCTTTCTTT
TRBJ2-3,NA,TRBD2,TRBV29-1,CSVKYWVAGVADTQYF,TGCAGCGTCAAATATTGGGTAGCGGGGGTCGCAGATACGCAGTATTTT
TRBJ1-5,NA,TRBD1,TRBV11-2,CASSHGQDSNQPQHF,TGTGCCAGCAGCCACGGACAGGATAGCAATCAGCCCCAGCATTTT
TRBJ1-2,NA,NA,TRBV19,CASSPLVTAVGYTF,TGTGCCAGTAGTCCTCTGGTAACCGCGGTTGGCTACACCTTC
TRBJ2-1,once,TRBD2,TRBV6-2/TRBV6-3,CASSYSGTSGYQFF,TGTGCCAGCAGTTACTCCGGGACTAGCGGGTATCAGTTCTTC